These T cell receptor beta chains were read from a single sample in a study of radiotherapy plus CTLA-4 blockade in lung cancer. Assay used: immunoSEQ multiplex PCR; TCRdb lists only in-frame clones, some missing. The profile covers tens of thousands of clones, with 70% to 90% appearing a single time and approximately 4.8% taken by the ten largest. This material consisted of peripheral blood, taken from a patient treated with radiotherapy plus ipilimumab. All receptors come from a human donor with non-small cell lung cancer whose response to radiotherapy plus ipilimumab could not be evaluated. Both conserved end residues are part of each CDR3. A D gene is named only where the DNA matches it firmly. The size of a clone is reported for some rows only, either as once, few or many, or as a class for expanded clones.

v_call	d_call	j_call	clone_size	cdr3_nt	cdr3_aa
TRBV18	.	TRBJ1-3	.	TGTGCCAGCTCACTGGCGGAGACTGGAAACACCATATATTTT	CASSLAETGNTIYF
TRBV28	TRBD2	TRBJ2-3	.	TGTGCCAGCAGTTTAGCGGGAGGGCCAGATACGCAGTATTTT	CASSLAGGPDTQYF
TRBV6-6	TRBD2	TRBJ2-7	.	TGTGCCAGCAGTCCAAGCGGGAGGAGGACCTACGAGCAGTACTTC	CASSPSGRRTYEQYF
TRBV5-6	TRBD2	TRBJ2-1	.	TGTGCCAGCAGCTTTTTGGCTAGCGGGATCTCCTACAATGAGCAGTTCTTC	CASSFLASGISYNEQFF
TRBV16	.	TRBJ2-7	.	TGTGCCAGCAGCCAGTTAGAGCGGATCACCTACGAGCAGTACTTC	CASSQLERITYEQYF
TRBV4-3	.	TRBJ2-7	.	TGCGCCAGCAGTCCCAGCTACGAGCAGTACTTC	CASSPSYEQYF
TRBV5-6	.	TRBJ1-1	.	TGTGCCAGCAGCTTACAGGTTTTGTTCACTGAAGCTTTCTTT	CASSLQVLFTEAFF
TRBV7-3	TRBD2	TRBJ2-3	.	TGTGCCAGCAGCTCTGGGACTAGCGGTTATAGCACAGATACGCAGTATTTT	CASSSGTSGYSTDTQYF
TRBV7-2	.	TRBJ1-2	few	TGTGCCAGCAGCTCCTTGTCTGTACAGGGCTCTAATGGATATGGCTACACCTTC	CASSSLSVQGSNGYGYTF
TRBV27	.	TRBJ1-6	once	TGTGCCAGCAGGCCACCGAGCTCCTATAATTCACCCCTCCACTTT	CASRPPSSYNSPLHF
TRBV28	.	TRBJ2-3	.	TGTGCCAGCAGTTTGGGACACACAGATACGCAGTATTTT	CASSLGHTDTQYF
TRBV9	.	TRBJ2-5	.	TGTGCCAGCAGCGAGACCCCTAGTTCTGTTCAGACCCAGTACTTC	CASSETPSSVQTQYF
TRBV18	TRBD2	TRBJ2-5	.	TGTGCCAGCTCACCTTGGACTAGCGGCCAAACGGCCCAGTACTTC	CASSPWTSGQTAQYF
TRBV27	TRBD1	TRBJ1-3	.	TGTGCCAGCAGTTTATATGGCCCCGGGACAGACACCTCTGGAAACACCATATATTTT	CASSLYGPGTDTSGNTIYF
TRBV9	.	TRBJ2-6	.	TGTGCCAGCAGCGTAGCCCCCGTTTCTGGGGCCAACGTCCTGACTTTC	CASSVAPVSGANVLTF
TRBV4-1	.	TRBJ2-5	.	TGCGCCAGCAGCCAAATCAGCCAAGAGACCCAGTACTTC	CASSQISQETQYF
TRBV2	.	TRBJ1-2	.	TGTGCCAGCAGTGAAGGCCGACTAAACTATGGCTACACCTTC	CASSEGRLNYGYTF
TRBV2	.	TRBJ1-1	.	TGTGCCAGCAGTGAAGCCTGGGGACATTCGGCTGAAGCTTTCTTT	CASSEAWGHSAEAFF
TRBV6-5	TRBD1	TRBJ2-3	.	TGTGCCAGCAGTAGGGGGCACGCCACAGATACGCAGTATTTT	CASSRGHATDTQYF
TRBV14	.	TRBJ1-3	.	TGTGCCAGCAGCCAAGTGGCCGGAAACACCATATATTTT	CASSQVAGNTIYF
TRBV15	TRBD1	TRBJ2-7	.	TGTGCCACCAGCAGAGGGGACAGTGGCTACGAGCAGTACTTC	CATSRGDSGYEQYF
TRBV5-4	.	TRBJ1-1	few	TGTGCCAGCAGTTTTCGCGGCGGGGCCGGTGCTTTCTTT	CASSFRGGAGAFF
TRBV6-5	.	TRBJ2-1	.	TGTGCCAGCAGTCAAACAGGGGGGGCGTACAATGAGCAGTTCTTC	CASSQTGGAYNEQFF
TRBV6-6	.	TRBJ2-3	.	TGTGCCAGCACCAAGGGGGGGGCCACAGATACGCAGTATTTT	CASTKGGATDTQYF
TRBV5-6	.	TRBJ2-5	.	TGTGCCAGCAGCGGTGGACAGAGCCAAGAGACCCAGTACTTC	CASSGGQSQETQYF
TRBV5-1	.	TRBJ1-1	.	TGCGCCAGCAGCGCGGCAGGGTCCCCGAACACTGAAGCTTTCTTT	CASSAAGSPNTEAFF
TRBV2	TRBD2	TRBJ2-7	.	TGTGCCAGGGGAAGTCTAGCGGGGAATTACGAGCAGTACTTC	CARGSLAGNYEQYF
TRBV5-1	.	TRBJ1-4	.	TGCGCCAGCAGCTTGGGGGGGGGCGCGGATGAAAAACTGTTTTTT	CASSLGGGADEKLFF
TRBV7-3	.	TRBJ2-1	.	TGTGCCAGCAGCCAGCCAGGGGTCGGGAATGAGCAGTTCTTC	CASSQPGVGNEQFF
TRBV5-5	TRBD2	TRBJ2-7	few	TGTGCCAGCAGCGGCTTAGGCGGGAGTTACGAGCAGTACTTC	CASSGLGGSYEQYF
TRBV9	TRBD1	TRBJ1-2	few	TGTGCCAGCAGCGTAGCTTGGGACAGGGGAGATGGCTACACCTTC	CASSVAWDRGDGYTF
TRBV4-3	TRBD2	TRBJ2-3	.	TGCGCCAGCAGCCAAGATATAACCACTAGCGGGAGCGATACGCAGTATTTT	CASSQDITTSGSDTQYF
TRBV21-1	.	TRBJ2-1	.	TGTGCCAGCAGCAAAGGGCTAACGGGAGGTCCCCCCGAGCAGTTCTTC	CASSKGLTGGPPEQFF
TRBV10-3	TRBD1	TRBJ2-1	.	TGTGCCATCAGTAGGGACAGGGAGCAGTTCTTC	CAISRDREQFF
TRBV7-6	TRBD1	TRBJ2-7	.	TGTGCCAGCAGCTCGGGACAGGGGCCCTACGAGCAGTACTTC	CASSSGQGPYEQYF
TRBV18	TRBD1	TRBJ2-4	.	TGTGCCAGCTCCGCGACAGGGGAAAAAAACATTCAGTACTTC	CASSATGEKNIQYF
TRBV28	TRBD2	TRBJ2-1	.	TGTGCCAGCACCCCTCCTAGCGGGAGTCCCAATGAGCAGTTCTTC	CASTPPSGSPNEQFF
TRBV19	TRBD1	TRBJ2-5	.	TGTGCCAGTAGCCTACAGGGGGCCAGGGAGACCCAGTACTTC	CASSLQGARETQYF
TRBV19	TRBD1	TRBJ1-2	.	TGTGCCAGTAGTCGGCAGGGGGGATCCTATGGCTACACCTTC	CASSRQGGSYGYTF
TRBV18	TRBD1	TRBJ2-7	.	TGTGCCAGCTCAAGGGGACAGAACTACGAGCAGTACTTC	CASSRGQNYEQYF
TRBV19	.	TRBJ2-7	.	TGTGCCAGTAGTACCACTTTACAGGGTACCTACGAGCAGTACTTC	CASSTTLQGTYEQYF
TRBV9	TRBD2	TRBJ2-1	.	TGTGCCAGCAGCGTGAGGCCTAGCGGGAGAAACAATGAGCAGTTCTTC	CASSVRPSGRNNEQFF
TRBV14	TRBD2	TRBJ2-3	.	TGTGCCAGCAGCCAAGATCGCGCGGGAGGGCCGGCAGATACGCAGTATTTT	CASSQDRAGGPADTQYF
TRBV20-1	TRBD1	TRBJ1-1	.	TGCAGTGCGGAACCGGGACAGCGAGCTTTCTTT	CSAEPGQRAFF
TRBV9	.	TRBJ2-7	.	TGTGCCAGCAGCGTAGAGGACAGTTGGCAGGGAAACTACGAGCAGTACTTC	CASSVEDSWQGNYEQYF
TRBV28	.	TRBJ2-5	.	TGTGCCAGCAGCCCTACCAGCGGTTCTCTACAAGAGACCCAGTACTTC	CASSPTSGSLQETQYF
TRBV29-1	TRBD1	TRBJ1-4	.	TGCAGCGTTGAGGGGCTCCCCGGACAGGGGATGGGAAAACTGTTTTTT	CSVEGLPGQGMGKLFF